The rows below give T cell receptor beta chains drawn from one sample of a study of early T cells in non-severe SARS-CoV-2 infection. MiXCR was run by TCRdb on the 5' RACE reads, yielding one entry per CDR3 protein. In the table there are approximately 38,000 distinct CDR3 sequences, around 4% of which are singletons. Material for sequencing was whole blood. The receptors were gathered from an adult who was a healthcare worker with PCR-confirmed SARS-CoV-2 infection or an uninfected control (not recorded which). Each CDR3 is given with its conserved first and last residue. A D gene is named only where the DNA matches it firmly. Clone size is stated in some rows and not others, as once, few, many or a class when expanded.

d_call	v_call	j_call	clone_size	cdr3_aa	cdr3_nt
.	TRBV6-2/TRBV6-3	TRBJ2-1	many	CASRKPYNEQFF	TGTGCCAGCCGTAAGCCCTACAATGAGCAGTTCTTC
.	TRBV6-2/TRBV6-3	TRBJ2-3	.	CASSYGQDYTDTQYF	TGTGCCAGCAGTTACGGACAGGACTACACAGATACGCAGTATTTT
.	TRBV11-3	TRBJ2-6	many	CASSPQPGANVLTF	TGTGCCAGCAGCCCCCAACCTGGGGCCAACGTCCTGACTTTC
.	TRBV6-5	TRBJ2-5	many	CASSYSGGETQYF	TGTGCCAGCAGTTATAGCGGAGGGGAGACCCAGTACTTC
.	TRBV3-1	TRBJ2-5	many	CASSQDRGGPQETQYF	TGTGCCAGCAGCCAAGATCGTGGCGGACCCCAAGAGACCCAGTACTTC
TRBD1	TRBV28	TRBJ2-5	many	CASSIQGVETQYF	TGTGCCAGCAGCATACAGGGGGTTGAGACCCAGTACTTC
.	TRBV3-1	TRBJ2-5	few	CASSQEGLQETQYF	TGTGCCAGCAGCCAAGAAGGGCTTCAAGAGACCCAGTACTTC
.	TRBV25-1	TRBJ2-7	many	CASRHGVTYEQYF	TGTGCCAGCCGTCACGGGGTCACCTACGAGCAGTACTTC
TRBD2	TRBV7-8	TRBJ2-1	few	CASSSGRSSGGDNEQFF	TGTGCCAGCAGCTCCGGTCGGAGTAGCGGGGGGGACAATGAGCAGTTCTTC
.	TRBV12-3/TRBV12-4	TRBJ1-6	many	CASSFLGRSRGNSPLHF	TGTGCCAGCAGTTTTCTTGGGCGCAGCCGGGGTAATTCACCCCTCCACTTT
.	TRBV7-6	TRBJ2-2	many	CASSLAGIANTGELFF	TGTGCCAGCAGCTTAGCAGGGATCGCGAACACCGGGGAGCTGTTTTTT
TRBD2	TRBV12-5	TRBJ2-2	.	CASAGGLARNTGELFF	TGTGCTAGTGCTGGGGGACTAGCGAGGAACACCGGGGAGCTGTTTTTT
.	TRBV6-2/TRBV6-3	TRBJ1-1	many	CASSPHGGQIEAFF	TGTGCCAGCAGTCCCCACGGGGGCCAAATTGAAGCTTTCTTT
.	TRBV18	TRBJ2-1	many	CASSPTPAYNEQFF	TGTGCCAGCTCACCGACTCCTGCCTACAATGAGCAGTTCTTC
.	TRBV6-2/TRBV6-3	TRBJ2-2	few	CATSIGLTGELFF	TGTGCCACCAGTATAGGGCTCACCGGGGAGCTGTTTTTT
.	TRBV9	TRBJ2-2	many	CASSVGPAGRTGELFF	TGTGCCAGCAGCGTGGGCCCGGCGGGGCGAACCGGGGAGCTGTTTTTT